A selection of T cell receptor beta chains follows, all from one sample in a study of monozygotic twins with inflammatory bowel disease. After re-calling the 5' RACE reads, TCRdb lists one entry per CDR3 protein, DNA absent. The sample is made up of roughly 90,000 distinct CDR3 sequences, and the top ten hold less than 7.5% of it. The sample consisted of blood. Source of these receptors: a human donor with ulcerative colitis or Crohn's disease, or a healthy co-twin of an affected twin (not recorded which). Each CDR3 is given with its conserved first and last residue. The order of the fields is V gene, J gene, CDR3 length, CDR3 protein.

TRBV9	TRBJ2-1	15	CASSVGVGPYNEQFF
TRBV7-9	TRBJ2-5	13	CASSPPRQETQYF
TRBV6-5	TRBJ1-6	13	CASTQGYNSPLHF
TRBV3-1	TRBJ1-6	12	CASRRDTGPLHF
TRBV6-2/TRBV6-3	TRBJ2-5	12	CASRDIIETQYF
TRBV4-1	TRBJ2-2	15	CASSPQRGASGELFF
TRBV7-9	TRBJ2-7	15	CASSAEGQGNYEQYF
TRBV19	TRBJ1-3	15	CASSESDSSGNTIYF
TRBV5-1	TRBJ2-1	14	CASSLDGPNNEQFF
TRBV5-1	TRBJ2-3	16	CASSLGQGGQPDTQYF
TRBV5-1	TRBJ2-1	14	CASSEQGRRGEQFF
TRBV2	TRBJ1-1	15	CARTDPRTGGTEAFF
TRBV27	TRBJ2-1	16	CASSPSNGDFKNEQFF
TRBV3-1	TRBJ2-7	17	CASSQGRSGTSRYEQYF
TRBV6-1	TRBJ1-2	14	CASSPDRGAGGYTF
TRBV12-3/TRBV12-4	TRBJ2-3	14	CASSSRAGGDTQYF
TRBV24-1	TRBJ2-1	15	CATSDSARTHNEQFF
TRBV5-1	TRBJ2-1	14	CASSFAPELDEQFF
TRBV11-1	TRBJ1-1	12	CASSPQPGEAFF
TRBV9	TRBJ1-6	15	CASSATGVGNSPLHF
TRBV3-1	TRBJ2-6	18	CASSYPSRASSGANVLTF
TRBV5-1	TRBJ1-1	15	CASSLSPDPSTEAFF
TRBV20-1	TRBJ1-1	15	CSARGQGRLNTEAFF
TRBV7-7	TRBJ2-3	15	CASSLSGGSTDTQYF
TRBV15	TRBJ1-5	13	CATSRDTGQPQHF
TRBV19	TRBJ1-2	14	CASRGTEANYGYTF
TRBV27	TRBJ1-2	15	CASSFSFRGGYGYTF
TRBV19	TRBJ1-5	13	CASTLTVNQPQHF
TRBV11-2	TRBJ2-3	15	CASSSAGGISDTQYF
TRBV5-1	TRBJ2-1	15	CASSPYGQGLDEQFF
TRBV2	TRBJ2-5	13	CASTRDSRETQYF
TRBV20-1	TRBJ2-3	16	CSARAIGRGSPDTQYF
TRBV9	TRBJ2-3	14	CASSPGGGADTQYF
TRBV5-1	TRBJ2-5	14	CASSLPQVSGTQYF
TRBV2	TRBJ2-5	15	CASSPGTGGKETQYF
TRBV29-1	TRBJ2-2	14	CSVEVQRNTGELFF
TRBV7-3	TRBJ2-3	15	CASSVSTGTRDTQYF
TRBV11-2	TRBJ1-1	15	CASSLRYGLNTEAFF
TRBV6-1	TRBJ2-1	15	CASRLGLAGAPEQFF
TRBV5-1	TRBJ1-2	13	CASSGGSNYGYTF